This TCR beta chain was sequenced during a study of blood T cell repertoires in COVID-19. The wider study: Acute and convalescent COVID-19 specimens originated in the United States, Italy and Spain.

V lost 2 bases, J lost 5 bases, and 11 bases stayed unmatched. The germline V gene encodes CDR1 MNHEY and CDR2 SMNVEV (reference sequence). This CDR3 is 16 amino acids long. Original methodology: Scientists estimated how many nucleated cells there were by amplifying reference gene primers. The method was immunoSEQ multiplex PCR; TCRdb's version includes in-frame clones alone and lacks a portion of them. The V and J calls and clone size come from that table; D and trimming were worked out from the DNA. The sample comprises over 200,000 clones, 75% to 90% of which are singletons, and 4.5% to 5.5% rests with the top ten.

The sample was peripheral blood. The chain carries TRBV27 and TRBJ2-7; 8 bases align to TRBD1. The clonotype comes from a human donor in a cohort sampled during active COVID-19. For the CDR3, the DNA is TGTGCCAGCAGTTTAAATGCGGGACAGGTTAGGGACGAGCAGTACTTC. It codes for CASSLNAGQVRDEQYF.